The sequence of this TCR beta chain was determined in a study of blood T cell repertoires in COVID-19. Study in general: Collection of acute and convalescent COVID-19 samples took place in the United States, Italy and Spain. T cells, B-cell-depleted T cells, or PBMCs provided the cDNA or gDNA that served as material.

This clone was seen just once. How the authors handled the data: Amplification of reference gene primers was used by the study to estimate nucleated cell counts. Sequencing was performed with immunoSEQ multiplex PCR; in TCRdb, only in-frame clones are kept and a portion is missing. D and trimming were read from the DNA, whereas the V and J calls and clone size are those reported in that table. The table shows some 490,000 clones, with about nine tenths occurring only once. Adults between roughly 18 and 95 years of age took part from 20 to 25 US areas. Material: PBMCs or T cells enriched from blood (not recorded which). This TCR came from a woman aged 55-70 years who had recovered from COVID-19.

CDR3 coding DNA: TGTGCCAGCAGTTACTCAACCAACAATGAGCAGTTCTTC. It encodes CASSYSTNNEQFF. J is TRBJ2-1 and V is TRBV12-3 or TRBV12-4; D unclear. The CDR3 is 13 residues long. V was clipped by 4 bases and J by 5 bases, with 9 bases between them.